The subject of this entry is one T cell receptor beta chain. Its antigen is unknown. The data stem from a study of blood T cells in healthy people across ages. Study at large: About one barcoded TCR beta cDNA was captured per two T cells.

Study-level points and caveats: Roughly linearly, TCR beta diversity per million T cells fell as age increased.

The study recruited healthy Caucasian donors from Russia who were aged roughly 6 to 100. Per-sample yields of isolated PBMCs were at least 6 million. A sample-barcoded 5' primer and a J-beta primer mix were used in a second PCR of roughly 7 to 11 cycles. TCRdb independently ran MiXCR on the 5' RACE reads; one entry per CDR3 protein. The table records roughly 1,800,000 distinct CDR3 sequences, just under 50% of them present only once. Germline CDR1 is SGHRS and CDR2 is YFSETQ. CDR3 length: 15 amino acids. The J segment lost 4 bases and the V segment lost 0 bases, leaving 6 bases of the junction unmatched.

The chain carries TRBV5-1 and TRBJ2-7; 8 positions agree with TRBD1. The receptor comes from a woman between 40 and 55 years old in good health. Sequencing was carried out using blood. The CDR3 here is CASSLAPGGEYEQYF. In DNA form, the CDR3 reads TGCGCCAGCAGCTTGGCCCCAGGGGGCGAATACGAGCAGTACTTC.